What follows are 19 T cell receptor beta chains derived from one specimen sequenced in a study of blood T cell repertoires in COVID-19. Produced via immunoSEQ multiplex PCR; TCRdb's table is partial and in-frame only. Among 250,000 to 350,000 clones, 88% were seen once, and the ten largest hold 9% to 9.5%. Material for sequencing was peripheral blood. These receptors originate from a man aged 18 to 30 with active or convalescent COVID-19.

J is TRBJ2-2 and V is TRBV4-3; 8 bases align to TRBD2. V lost 5 bases, J lost 5 bases, and 10 bases stayed unmatched. The germline gives CDR1 LGHNA, CDR2 YSLEER. This CDR3 is 16 amino acids long. The CDR3 bases are TGCGCCAGCAGCATCTCCCGGACTAGCAGGACCGGGGAGCTGTTTTTT. Protein product: CASSISRTSRTGELFF.

This clone was seen a handful of times. This chain uses TRBV3-1 (or the pseudogene TRBV3-2) with TRBJ1-1, with 8 nucleotides matching TRBD1. This CDR3 comprises 15 residues. J gave up 0 bases and V 0 bases, and 0 bases lay outside the gene matches. Germline V gene sequence: CDR1 LGHDT, CDR2 YNNKEL (reference sequence). DNA for the CDR3: TGTGCCAGCAGCCAAGAGGGACAGGTGAACACTGAAGCTTTCTTT. Its protein is CASSQEGQVNTEAFF.

This clone was detected once. V and J are TRBV27 and TRBJ2-7; tentative D call: TRBD2 (6 bases). Trimming took 8 bases from V and 1 from J, leaving 12 bases between them. Germline CDR1 reads MNHEY; CDR2 reads SMNVEV (reference sequence). This CDR3 is built from 13 residues. The CDR3 is CASVRRGSYEQYF. As DNA, the CDR3 is TGTGCCAGCGTACGGCGGGGTTCCTACGAGCAGTACTTC.

This clone was seen once. The chain joins TRBV7-8 to TRBJ2-2; 7 bases align to TRBD2. The CDR3 extends over 15 amino acids. CDR1 and CDR2 (germline): SGHVS, FQNEAQ. V lost 3 bases and J lost 3; bases outside the gene matches: 4. The CDR3 loop is CASSFLAGDTGELFF. In DNA, the CDR3 is TGTGCCAGCAGCTTTCTCGCGGGAGACACCGGGGAGCTGTTTTTT.

This clone turned up a few times. The chain employs TRBV24-1 and TRBJ1-1; no definite D call. CDR1 is KGHDR, CDR2 SFDVKD, per germline. V dropped 4 bases and J dropped 1 base, with 3 bases sitting between them. This CDR3 region has 12 residues. CDR3: CATSDGNTEAFF. In DNA, the CDR3 is TGTGCCACCAGTGACGGGAACACTGAAGCTTTCTTT.

V gene TRBV2 combines with J gene TRBJ2-7; 11 nucleotides match TRBD2. This CDR3 has 16 amino acids. The V gene end was trimmed by 5 bases and the J gene end by 0 bases; junction bases not matched to a gene: 6. Per the germline V gene, CDR1 is SNHLY and CDR2 is FYNNEI. The CDR3 is CASSIDSGGASYEQYF. The CDR3 DNA is TGTGCCAGCAGTATAGATAGCGGGGGGGCCTCCTACGAGCAGTACTTC.

The rearrangement joins TRBV9 to TRBJ1-2, with D possibly matching TRBD1 (5 bases). Trimming removed 4 bases from V and 0 bases from J, with 10 bases in between. Germline-derived CDR1 and CDR2 are SGDLS and YYNGEE. This CDR3 is built from 14 residues. The CDR3 nucleotides are TGTGCCAGCAGCCCAGGGCGTTCTAACTATGGCTACACCTTC. Protein: CASSPGRSNYGYTF.

This sequence joins TRBV6-5 and TRBJ2-1; D remains unclear. The V gene's germline CDR1 is MNHEY and CDR2 SVGAGI. This CDR3 comprises 12 residues. V was pared by 6 bases and J by 0 bases, with 3 bases between. The CDR3 DNA is TGTGCCAGCAGCGGCTCCTACAATGAGCAGTTCTTC. This gives the protein CASSGSYNEQFF.

The chain couples TRBV11-2 to TRBJ2-2; D possibly corresponds to TRBD1 (6 bases). Germline V CDR1 and CDR2: SGHAT, FQNNGV. With 6 bases removed from V and 5 bases from J, the gap between germline ends came to 16 bases. This CDR3 has 15 residues. The CDR3 loop is CASSVWGRRTGELFF. CDR3 bases: TGTGCCAGCAGTGTATGGGGGCGTAGGACCGGGGAGCTGTTTTTT.

On this clone: Within the sample, other DNA sequences also encode this same CDR3. The DNA of the CDR3 is TGTGCCAGCAGTTTGGGTCAGGGGTATGGCTACACCTTC. It translates to CASSLGQGYGYTF. The gene calls are TRBV12-3 or TRBV12-4 and TRBJ1-2; weak D call: TRBD1 (6 bases). The V end lost 3 bases, the J end lost 5 bases, and 10 bases lay between the germline ends. The CDR3 covers 13 residues.

The J gene is TRBJ1-1, the V gene TRBV27, with a possible D match to TRBD1 (5 bases). This CDR3 comprises 14 residues. Germline lookup yields CDR1 MNHEY and CDR2 SMNVEV (reference sequence). V lost 6 bases to trimming and J lost 1 base, with 12 bases between them. This CDR3 reads CASSRHTGNTEAFF. CDR3 DNA: TGTGCCAGCAGCCGCCATACAGGGAACACTGAAGCTTTCTTT.

This clone was counted between two and nine times. The chain links TRBV7-9 to TRBJ2-3, with TRBD1 as a possible D gene (7 bases). The germline V and J ends were trimmed by 5 bases and 3 bases, with 18 bases remaining between them. Per germline, CDR1 SEHNR and CDR2 FQNEAQ (reference sequence). The CDR3 covers 16 residues. The CDR3 region is CASSRILQGRTDTQYF. The CDR3 DNA is TGTGCCAGCAGCAGGATCTTACAGGGGAGGACAGATACGCAGTATTTT.

CDR3 sequence: CASSTNRGANTEAFF. CDR3 DNA: TGTGCCAGCAGTACTAACAGGGGGGCTAACACTGAAGCTTTCTTT. The rearrangement uses TRBV25-1 and TRBJ1-1; 8 nucleotides match TRBD1. Losses at the gene ends were 5 bases for V and 2 bases for J; bases not matched to a gene: 7. This CDR3 contains 15 residues. The germline V gene has CDR1 MGHDK and CDR2 SYGVNS.

This rearrangement joins TRBV10-2 to TRBJ1-1; possible D gene TRBD1, 5 bases. The CDR3 extends over 14 amino acids. CDR1 is WSHSY and CDR2 is SAAADI in the germline V gene. V was shortened by 6 bases and J by 1 base, with 12 bases between the two germline ends. Here the CDR3 reads CASRAGQQNTEAFF. The CDR3 nucleotides are TGCGCCAGCAGGGCGGGGCAGCAGAACACTGAAGCTTTCTTT.

This rearrangement joins TRBV3-1 (or the pseudogene TRBV3-2) to TRBJ2-3; 16 bases align to TRBD2. V dropped 5 bases and J dropped 3; count of bases not matched to a gene: 11. The CDR3 spans 19 residues. Germline assignment: CDR1 LGHDT and CDR2 YNNKEL (reference sequence). CDR3: CASSLRPGTSGGGTDTQYF. DNA for the CDR3: TGTGCCAGCAGCTTACGACCCGGGACTAGCGGGGGGGGAACAGATACGCAGTATTTT.

V gene TRBV12-5 combines with J gene TRBJ1-1, with TRBD1 as a possible D gene (6 bases). CDR1 and CDR2 (germline): LGHNT, FRNRAP. The V gene lost 7 bases and the J gene lost 3 bases, with 12 bases spanning the gap. This CDR3 region has 13 residues. The CDR3 protein is CASALRTDTEAFF. CDR3 sequence (DNA): TGTGCTAGTGCCCTGAGGACAGACACTGAAGCTTTCTTT.

This clone was seen a few times. V and J are TRBV7-2 and TRBJ1-2; D uncertain. The CDR3 covers 16 residues. The V gene lost 1 base and the J gene lost 4 bases, with 16 bases spanning the gap. CDR1 and CDR2 from the germline V gene are SGHTA and FQGNSA. This CDR3 reads CASSLGSSNHGYGYTF. The DNA for the CDR3 is TGTGCCAGCAGCTTAGGGTCCTCTAACCACGGCTATGGCTACACCTTC.

The J gene is TRBJ1-1, the V gene TRBV11-3, with a weak D call TRBD1 (5 bases). CDR1 is SGHNT, CDR2 YENEEA, per germline. CDR3 size: 13 residues. The V end was cut by 5 bases, the J end by 6 bases, with 13 bases between. This CDR3 is CASSPTGVSEAFF. The CDR3, as DNA: TGTGCCAGCAGCCCCACGGGGGTATCTGAAGCTTTCTTT.

The gene calls are TRBV12-3 or TRBV12-4 and TRBJ1-5, with D possibly TRBD1 on 6 matching bases. This CDR3 has 13 residues. Trimming took off 10 bases at V and 5 bases at J, with 15 bases between the two ends. The CDR3 region is CATSGGGHQPQHF. The CDR3 DNA reads as TGTGCCACCTCGGGAGGGGGACATCAGCCCCAGCATTTT.